The 5 T cell receptor beta chains below were found in one sample sequenced in a study of blood T cell repertoires in COVID-19. The data were produced by immunoSEQ multiplex PCR, yet TCRdb's version contains in-frame clones alone and is incomplete. The sample includes roughly 270,000 clones, roughly 80% of them seen just once. Specimen: PBMCs or T cells enriched from blood (not recorded which). The receptors stem from a man between 40 and 49 years old who had been exposed to COVID-19.

V usage is TRBV5-1 and J usage is TRBJ2-2, with 9 bases that match TRBD2. This CDR3 has 15 amino acids. V was clipped by 0 bases and J by 7 bases; unmatched bases: 4. CDR1 and CDR2 from the germline V gene are SGHRS and YFSETQ. Here the CDR3 reads CASSLVVTSGGELFF. The DNA of the CDR3 is TGCGCCAGCAGCTTGGTGGTGACTAGCGGCGGGGAGCTGTTTTTT. The full variable domain, in which reference TRBV5-1 and TRBJ2-2 provide the parts outside the CDR3, is KAGVTQTPRYLIKTRGQQVTLSCSPISGHRSVSWYQQTPGQGLQFLFEYFSETQRNKGNFPGRFSGRQFSNSRSEMNVSTLELGDSALYLCASSLVVTSGGELFFGEGSRLTVL.

J is TRBJ2-7 and V is TRBV5-1; D not resolved. In germline, CDR1 is SGHRS, CDR2 YFSETQ. The CDR3 runs to 14 residues. Between the trimmed V and J ends, which lost 0 bases and 6 bases, there was a span of 13 bases. CDR3 in DNA: TGCGCCAGCAGCTTGGGTGGCAGCTCTAGCGAGCAGTACTTC. Encoded protein: CASSLGGSSSEQYF.

The CDR3 DNA is TGTGCCAGCAGCCAAAGCGGGGACTACCCACAAGAGACCCAGTACTTC. It codes for CASSQSGDYPQETQYF. The V gene is TRBV3-1 (or the pseudogene TRBV3-2), the J gene TRBJ2-5; 7 positions match TRBD2. V shed 2 bases, J shed 2 bases, and the junction held 8 bases outside the gene matches. Germline V gene lookup returns CDR1 LGHDT and CDR2 YNNKEL (reference sequence). This CDR3 is built from 16 residues.

V is TRBV10-1 and J is TRBJ1-5; D is ambiguous. V shed 4 bases and J shed 6 bases, with 13 bases lying between them. The CDR3 contains 14 residues. Germline CDR1 reads WNHNN; CDR2 reads SYGVQD (reference sequence). CDR3 sequence reads: CASSAFREGQPQHF. The CDR3 DNA reads TGCGCCAGCAGTGCGTTTAGGGAGGGTCAGCCCCAGCATTTT.

The rearrangement links TRBV6-2 or TRBV6-3 to TRBJ2-1; D ambiguous. Trimming stripped 3 bases from V and 5 bases from J, with 5 bases between. This CDR3 has 12 residues. CDR1 MNHEY and CDR2 SVGEGT come from the germline V gene. DNA for the CDR3: TGTGCCAGCAGTTATTTTAACAATGAGCAGTTCTTC. Its translation: CASSYFNNEQFF.